This T cell receptor beta chain is drawn from a study of T-cell reconstitution after alpha-beta-depleted transplantation in children. General observations from the study: T cells produced anew were the main source of T-cell counts and diversity one year after transplant. Expanded graft clones, several hundred of them, were reportedly the source of alpha-beta T cells about two months after transplant. Recipient T cells and thymic progenitors that survived were the source of the high TCRbeta diversity seen at day 60 in some patients.

The CDR3 runs 14 residues. The V gene end was trimmed by 1 base and the J gene end by 7 bases; junction bases not matched to a gene: 3. Germline assignment: CDR1 SGHTA and CDR2 FQGNSA. Unique molecular identifiers were used in preparing the TCRbeta library. From the PCR reads, TCRdb called clonotypes with MiXCR, one entry per CDR3 protein. The sample comprises around 270,000 distinct CDR3 sequences, 10% of which are singletons, and less than 9% rests with the top ten. This clonotype was counted ten times or more. The antigen remains undetermined. The chain uses TRBV7-2 and TRBJ2-1, with TRBD2 identical over 8 bases. The sequencing used PBMCs, collected before TCRalphabeta/CD19-depleted stem cell transplant. This receptor was taken from a boy under three years old with acute myeloid leukemia, due to receive a stem cell transplant. CDR3 residues: CASSLELAVNEQFF. The CDR3 bases are TGTGCCAGCAGCTTAGAACTAGCGGTTAATGAGCAGTTCTTC.